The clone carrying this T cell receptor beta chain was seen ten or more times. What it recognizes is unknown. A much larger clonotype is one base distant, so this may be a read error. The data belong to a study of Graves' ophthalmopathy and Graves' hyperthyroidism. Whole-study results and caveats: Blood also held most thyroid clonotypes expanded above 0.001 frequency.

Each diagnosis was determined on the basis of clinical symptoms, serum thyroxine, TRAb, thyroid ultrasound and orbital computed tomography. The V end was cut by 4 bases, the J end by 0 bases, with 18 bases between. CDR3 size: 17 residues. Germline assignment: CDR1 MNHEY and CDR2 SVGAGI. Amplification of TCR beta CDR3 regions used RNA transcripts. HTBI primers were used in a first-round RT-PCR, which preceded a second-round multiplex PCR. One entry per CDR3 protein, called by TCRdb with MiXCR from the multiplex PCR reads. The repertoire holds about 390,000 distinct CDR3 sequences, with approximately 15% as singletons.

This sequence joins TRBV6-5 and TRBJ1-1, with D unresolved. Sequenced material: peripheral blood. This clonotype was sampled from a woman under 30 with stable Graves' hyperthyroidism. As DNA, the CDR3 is TGTGCCAGCAGTTCACGGGCAGTAGGCGGAGTGAACACTGAAGCTTTCTTT. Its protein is CASSSRAVGGVNTEAFF.